The present T cell receptor (beta chain) was sequenced within a study of shared clonotypes between healthy human individuals. The repertoire was sequenced with immunoSEQ multiplex PCR; TCRdb's copy has only in-frame clones and lacks some. The data hold over a million clones, with approximately 98% observed a single time. This CDR3 comprises 13 residues. V was clipped by 4 bases and J by 8 bases, with 11 bases between them. Per the germline V gene, CDR1 is SGHVS and CDR2 is FQNEAQ. Sequenced: naive CD4+ T cells sorted from blood. Regarding subset: CD45RA+ positively selected. This receptor was taken from a man aged 25-45 years in good health. The V and J genes are TRBV7-8 and TRBJ2-2; D tentatively reads TRBD1 or TRBD2 (5 bases each). The CDR3 sequence: CASSSGPTGELFF. CDR3 in DNA: TGTGCCAGCAGCTCGGGACCGACAGGGGAGCTGTTTTTT. Together with reference TRBV7-8 and TRBJ2-2, the CDR3 gives the full variable domain: GAGVSQSPRYKVAKRGQDVALRCDPISGHVSLFWYQQALGQGPEFLTYFQNEAQLDKSGLPSDRFFAERPEGSVSTLKIQRTQQEDSAVYLCASSSGPTGELFFGEGSRLTVL.